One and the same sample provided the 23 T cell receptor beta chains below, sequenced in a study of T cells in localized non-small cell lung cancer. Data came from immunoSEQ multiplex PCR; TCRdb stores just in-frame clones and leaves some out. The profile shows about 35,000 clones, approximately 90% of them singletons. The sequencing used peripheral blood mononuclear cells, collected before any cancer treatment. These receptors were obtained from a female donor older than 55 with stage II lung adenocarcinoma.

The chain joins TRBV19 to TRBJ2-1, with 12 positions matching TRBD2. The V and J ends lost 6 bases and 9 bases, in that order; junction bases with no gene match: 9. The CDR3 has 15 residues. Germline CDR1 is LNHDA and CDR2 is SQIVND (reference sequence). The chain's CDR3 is CASRGLAGTGVEQFF. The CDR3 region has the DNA TGTGCCAGTAGAGGACTAGCGGGGACGGGAGTTGAGCAGTTCTTC.

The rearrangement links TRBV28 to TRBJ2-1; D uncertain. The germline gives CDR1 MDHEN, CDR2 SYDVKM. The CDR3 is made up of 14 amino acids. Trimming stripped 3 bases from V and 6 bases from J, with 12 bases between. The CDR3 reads CASSFQRSANEQFF. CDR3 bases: TGTGCCAGCAGTTTCCAACGGTCCGCCAATGAGCAGTTCTTC.

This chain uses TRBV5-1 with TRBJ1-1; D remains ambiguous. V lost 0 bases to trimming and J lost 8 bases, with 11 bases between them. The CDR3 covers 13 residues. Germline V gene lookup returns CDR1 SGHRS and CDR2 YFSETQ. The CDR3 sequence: CASSLDGGIEAFF. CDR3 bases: TGCGCCAGCAGCTTGGATGGAGGGATCGAAGCTTTCTTT. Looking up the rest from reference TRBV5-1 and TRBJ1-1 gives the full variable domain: KAGVTQTPRYLIKTRGQQVTLSCSPISGHRSVSWYQQTPGQGLQFLFEYFSETQRNKGNFPGRFSGRQFSNSRSEMNVSTLELGDSALYLCASSLDGGIEAFFGQGTRLTVV.

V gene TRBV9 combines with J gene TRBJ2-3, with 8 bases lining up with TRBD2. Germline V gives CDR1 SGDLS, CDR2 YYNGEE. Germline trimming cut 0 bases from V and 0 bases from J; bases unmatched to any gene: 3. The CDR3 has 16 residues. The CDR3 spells CASSVESGGSTDTQYF. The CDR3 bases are TGTGCCAGCAGCGTAGAAAGCGGGGGCAGCACAGATACGCAGTATTTT.

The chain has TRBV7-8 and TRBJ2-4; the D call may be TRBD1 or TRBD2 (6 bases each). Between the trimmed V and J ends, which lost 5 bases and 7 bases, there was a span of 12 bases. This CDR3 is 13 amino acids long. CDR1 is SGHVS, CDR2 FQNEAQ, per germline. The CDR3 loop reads CASSEGGLNIQYF. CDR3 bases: TGTGCCAGCAGCGAGGGGGGCTTGAACATTCAGTACTTC.

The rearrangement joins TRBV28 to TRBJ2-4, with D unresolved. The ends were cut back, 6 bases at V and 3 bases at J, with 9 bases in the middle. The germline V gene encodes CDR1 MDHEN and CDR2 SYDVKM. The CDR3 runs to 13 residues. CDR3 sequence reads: CASRTLVKNIQYF. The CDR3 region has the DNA TGTGCCAGCAGGACTTTAGTCAAAAACATTCAGTACTTC.

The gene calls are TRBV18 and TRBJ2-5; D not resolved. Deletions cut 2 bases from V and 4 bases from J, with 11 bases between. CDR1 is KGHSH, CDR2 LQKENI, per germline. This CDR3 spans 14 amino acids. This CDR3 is CASSPMTTRETQYF. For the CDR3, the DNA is TGTGCCAGCTCACCAATGACGACGAGAGAGACCCAGTACTTC.

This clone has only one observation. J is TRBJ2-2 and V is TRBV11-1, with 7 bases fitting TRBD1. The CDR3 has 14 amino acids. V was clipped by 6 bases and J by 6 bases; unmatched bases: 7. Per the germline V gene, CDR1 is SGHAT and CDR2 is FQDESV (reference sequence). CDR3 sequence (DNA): TGTGCCAGCAGTTCCCTCCAGGGGGCCGGGGAGCTGTTTTTT. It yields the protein CASSSLQGAGELFF.

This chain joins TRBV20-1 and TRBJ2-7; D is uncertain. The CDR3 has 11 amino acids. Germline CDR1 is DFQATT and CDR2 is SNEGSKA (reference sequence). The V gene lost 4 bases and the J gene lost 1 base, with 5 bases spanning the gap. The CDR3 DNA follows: TGCAGTGCTACAAATTCCTACGAGCAGTACTTC. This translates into CSATNSYEQYF.

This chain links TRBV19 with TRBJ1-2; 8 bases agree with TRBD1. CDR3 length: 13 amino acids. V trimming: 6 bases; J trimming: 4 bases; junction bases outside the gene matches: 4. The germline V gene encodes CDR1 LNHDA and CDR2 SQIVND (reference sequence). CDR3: CASRATGVYGYTF. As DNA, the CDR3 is TGTGCCAGTAGGGCGACAGGGGTCTATGGCTACACCTTC.

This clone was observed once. The CDR3 reads CASSPGTSGRGETQYF. DNA for the CDR3: TGTGCCAGCAGCCCTGGGACTAGCGGGAGAGGGGAGACCCAGTACTTC. The genes are TRBV11-2 and TRBJ2-5; 14 nucleotides agree with TRBD2. Germline CDR1 SGHAT, CDR2 FQNNGV. The V segment lost 5 bases and the J segment 5 bases; nucleotides outside the gene matches: 7. The CDR3 runs 16 residues.

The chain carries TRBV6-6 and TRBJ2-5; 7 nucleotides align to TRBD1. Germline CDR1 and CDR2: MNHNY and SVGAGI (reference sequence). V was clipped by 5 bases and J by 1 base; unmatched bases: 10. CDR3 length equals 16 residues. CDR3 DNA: TGTGCCAGCAGTGGCCAAACAGGGGACATCCAAGAGACCCAGTACTTC. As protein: CASSGQTGDIQETQYF.

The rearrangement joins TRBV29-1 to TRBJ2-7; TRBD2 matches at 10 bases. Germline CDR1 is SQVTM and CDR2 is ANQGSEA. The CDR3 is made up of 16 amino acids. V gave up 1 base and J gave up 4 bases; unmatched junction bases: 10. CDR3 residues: CSVEGASGGAVYEQYF. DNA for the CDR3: TGCAGCGTTGAAGGGGCTAGCGGGGGTGCTGTGTACGAGCAGTACTTC.

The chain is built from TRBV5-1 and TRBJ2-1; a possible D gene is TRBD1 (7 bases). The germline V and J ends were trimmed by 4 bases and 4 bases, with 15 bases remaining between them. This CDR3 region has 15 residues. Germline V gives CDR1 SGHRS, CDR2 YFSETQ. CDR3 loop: CASSAGQSFYNEQFF. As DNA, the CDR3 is TGCGCCAGCAGCGCGGGACAGAGCTTTTACAATGAGCAGTTCTTC.

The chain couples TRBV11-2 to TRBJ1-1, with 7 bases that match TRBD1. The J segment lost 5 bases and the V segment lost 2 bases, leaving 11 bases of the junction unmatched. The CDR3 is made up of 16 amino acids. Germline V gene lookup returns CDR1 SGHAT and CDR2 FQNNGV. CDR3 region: CASSLRFGQAQTEAFF. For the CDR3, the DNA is TGTGCCAGCAGCTTACGCTTCGGACAGGCCCAGACTGAAGCTTTCTTT.

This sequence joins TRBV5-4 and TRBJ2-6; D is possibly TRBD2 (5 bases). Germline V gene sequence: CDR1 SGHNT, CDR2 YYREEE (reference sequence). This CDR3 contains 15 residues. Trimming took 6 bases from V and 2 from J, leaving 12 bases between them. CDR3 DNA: TGTGCCAGCAACGAGAGGGCGGCTGGGGCCAACGTCCTGACTTTC. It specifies CASNERAAGANVLTF.

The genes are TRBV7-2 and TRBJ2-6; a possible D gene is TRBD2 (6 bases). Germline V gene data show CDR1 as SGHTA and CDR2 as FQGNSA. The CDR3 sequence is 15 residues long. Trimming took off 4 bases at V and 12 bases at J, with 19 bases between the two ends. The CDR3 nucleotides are TGTGCCAGCAGCTCTCTAGCGAGAGCGCCTCGCGTCCTGACTTTC. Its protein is CASSSLARAPRVLTF.

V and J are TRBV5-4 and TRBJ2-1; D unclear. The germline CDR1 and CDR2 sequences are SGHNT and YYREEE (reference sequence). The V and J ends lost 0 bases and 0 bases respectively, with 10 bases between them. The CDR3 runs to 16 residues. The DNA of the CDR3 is TGTGCCAGCAGCTTGGCGGGCGCGGTCTCCTACAATGAGCAGTTCTTC. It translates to CASSLAGAVSYNEQFF.

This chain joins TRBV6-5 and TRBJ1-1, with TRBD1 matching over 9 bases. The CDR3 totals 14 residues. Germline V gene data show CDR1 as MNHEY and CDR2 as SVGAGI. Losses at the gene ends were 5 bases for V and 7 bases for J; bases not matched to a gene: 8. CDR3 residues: CASSVGQGYNEAFF. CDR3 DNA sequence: TGTGCCAGCAGTGTTGGACAGGGGTATAATGAAGCTTTCTTT.

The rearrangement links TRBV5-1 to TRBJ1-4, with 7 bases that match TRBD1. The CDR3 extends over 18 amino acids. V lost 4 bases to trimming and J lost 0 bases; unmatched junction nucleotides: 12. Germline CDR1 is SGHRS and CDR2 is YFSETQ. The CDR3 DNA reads TGCGCCAGCAGCCCGGTCGGGACAGCATCTGCAACTAATGAAAAACTGTTTTTT. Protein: CASSPVGTASATNEKLFF.

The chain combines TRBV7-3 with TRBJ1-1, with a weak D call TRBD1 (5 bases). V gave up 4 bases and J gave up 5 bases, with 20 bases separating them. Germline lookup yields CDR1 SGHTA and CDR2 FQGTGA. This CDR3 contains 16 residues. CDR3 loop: CASSSGAGPGSTEAFF. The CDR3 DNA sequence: TGTGCCAGCAGCTCTGGGGCGGGCCCGGGAAGTACTGAAGCTTTCTTT.

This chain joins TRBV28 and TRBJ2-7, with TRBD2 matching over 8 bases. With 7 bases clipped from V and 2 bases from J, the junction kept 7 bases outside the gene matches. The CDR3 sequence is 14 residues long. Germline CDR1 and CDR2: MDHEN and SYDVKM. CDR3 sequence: CASNTAGGAYEQYF. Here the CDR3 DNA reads TGTGCCAGCAATACTGCGGGGGGTGCCTACGAGCAGTACTTC.

The CDR3 nucleotides read TGTGCCAGCTCACGTGACAGGGGAACGAACACTGAAGCTTTCTTT. The encoded protein is CASSRDRGTNTEAFF. V usage is TRBV18 and J usage is TRBJ1-1; TRBD1 matches at 8 bases. From germline, CDR1 is KGHSH and CDR2 LQKENI. The CDR3 has 15 amino acids. With 4 bases clipped from V and 1 base from J, the junction kept 5 bases outside the gene matches.